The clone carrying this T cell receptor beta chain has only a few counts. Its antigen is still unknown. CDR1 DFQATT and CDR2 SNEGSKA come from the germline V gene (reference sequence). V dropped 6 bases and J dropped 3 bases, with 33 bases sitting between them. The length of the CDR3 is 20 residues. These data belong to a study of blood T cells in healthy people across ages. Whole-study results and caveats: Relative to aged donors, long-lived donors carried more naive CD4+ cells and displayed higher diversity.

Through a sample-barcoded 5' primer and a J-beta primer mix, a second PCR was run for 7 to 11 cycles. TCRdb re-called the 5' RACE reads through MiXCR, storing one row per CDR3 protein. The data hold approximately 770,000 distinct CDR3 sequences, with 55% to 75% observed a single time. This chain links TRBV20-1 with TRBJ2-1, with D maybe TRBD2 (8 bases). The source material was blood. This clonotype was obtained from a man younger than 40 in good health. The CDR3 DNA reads TGCAGTGCCGGGGACAGAGGGCCAACCAAGGGACTAGTTGACTACAATGAGCAGTTCTTC. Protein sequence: CSAGDRGPTKGLVDYNEQFF.